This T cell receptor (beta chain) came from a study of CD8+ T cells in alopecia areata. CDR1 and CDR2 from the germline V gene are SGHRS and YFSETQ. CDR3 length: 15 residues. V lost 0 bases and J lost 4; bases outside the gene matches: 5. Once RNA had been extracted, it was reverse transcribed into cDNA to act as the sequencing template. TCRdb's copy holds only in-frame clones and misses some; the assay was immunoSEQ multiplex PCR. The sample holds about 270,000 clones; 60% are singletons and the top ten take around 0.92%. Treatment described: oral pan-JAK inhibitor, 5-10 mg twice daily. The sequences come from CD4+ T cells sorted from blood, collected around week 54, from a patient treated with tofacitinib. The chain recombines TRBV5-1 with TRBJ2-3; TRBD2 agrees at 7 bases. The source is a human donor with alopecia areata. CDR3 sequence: CASSLGTRGADTQYF. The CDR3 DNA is TGCGCCAGCAGCTTGGGGACTAGGGGCGCAGATACGCAGTATTTT.